This T cell receptor beta chain was sequenced during a study of OX40 agonist ivuxolimab in advanced cancers. Study background: Patients undergoing dose escalation presented with hepatocellular carcinoma, melanoma, renal cell or head and neck cancer. General study results and limits: Some nonresponders also had low normalized T-cell clonal expansion. Antigen targets of the expanded peripheral T cells went undetermined.

V was cut by 10 bases and J by 5 bases, with 14 bases left in between. This CDR3 region has 12 residues. The germline V gene has CDR1 MDHEN and CDR2 SYDVKM. The repertoire was sequenced with immunoSEQ multiplex PCR; TCRdb's copy has only in-frame clones and lacks some. In the table there are about 54,000 clones, approximately 91% of which are singletons. Note on this clone: Antigen specificity is unknown.

The receptor was isolated from an adult with an advanced solid tumor such as melanoma, head and neck, liver or kidney cancer. This sequence joins TRBV28 and TRBJ1-2; no firm D call. The sample here was CD4+ or CD8+ T cells sorted from blood, taken in a trial of the OX40 agonist ivuxolimab. The DNA for the CDR3 is TGTGCCACCGGGGAAGGTGGGTATGGCTACACCTTC. Translation: CATGEGGYGYTF.